This T cell receptor (beta chain) was retrieved from a study of shared clonotypes between healthy human individuals. About this clone: The antigen is unknown.

Sequencing used immunoSEQ multiplex PCR; TCRdb keeps in-frame clones, though not all of them. The sample has approximately 2.5 million clones, 85% to 95% seen once. The trim removed 3 bases at V and 4 bases at J, leaving 10 bases unmatched. CDR3 length: 17 amino acids. Germline V gene data show CDR1 as SGHNT and CDR2 as YYREEE (reference sequence). General study findings and limits: Of the naive CD4 clonotypes, approximately 5% were shared across four donors.

HIV-negative, healthy adults without recent acute infections or vaccinations were the donors. The TCR comes from a man younger than 35 in good health. The J gene is TRBJ2-2, the V gene TRBV5-4, with TRBD1 identical over 9 bases. Specimen: naive CD4+ T cells sorted from blood. The subset was: CD45RA+ positively selected. The DNA of the CDR3 is TGTGCCAGCAGCTCGATCCTTCCGGGACAGGGCACCGGGGAGCTGTTTTTT. This codes for CASSSILPGQGTGELFF. Drawing the rest from reference TRBV5-4 and TRBJ2-2, the complete variable domain is ETGVTQSPTHLIKTRGQQVTLRCSSQSGHNTVSWYQQALGQGPQFIFQYYREEENGRGNFPPRFSGLQFPNYSSELNVNALELDDSALYLCASSSILPGQGTGELFFGEGSRLTVL.